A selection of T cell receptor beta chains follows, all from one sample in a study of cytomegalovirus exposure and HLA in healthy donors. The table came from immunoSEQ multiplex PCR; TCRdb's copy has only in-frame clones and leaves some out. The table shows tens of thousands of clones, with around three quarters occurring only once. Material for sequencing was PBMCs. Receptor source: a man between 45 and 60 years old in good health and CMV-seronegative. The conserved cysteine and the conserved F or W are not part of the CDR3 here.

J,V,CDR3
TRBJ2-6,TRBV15,ATSQLGGRTYSGANVLT
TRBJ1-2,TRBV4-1,ASSPDRAYSGYT
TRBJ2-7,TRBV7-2,ASSLVVLAGEKY
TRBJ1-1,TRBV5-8,ASSWDREMGTEAF
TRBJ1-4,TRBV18,ASSPVVGAGEKLF
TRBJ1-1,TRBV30,AQYAGQGNTEAF
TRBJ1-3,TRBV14,ASSQLNSLGNTIY
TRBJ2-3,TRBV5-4,ASSQIGLAGRGDTQY
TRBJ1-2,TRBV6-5,ASSLGLEANYGYT
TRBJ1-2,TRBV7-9,ASSSPGQGDYGYT
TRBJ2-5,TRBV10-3,AISQGQALGEETQY
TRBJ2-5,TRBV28,ASSPLRVQETQY
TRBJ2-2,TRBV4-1,ASKTGVPNTGELF
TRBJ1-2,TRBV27,ASSPRGGGGYT
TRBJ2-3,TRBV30,AWTHPDTQY
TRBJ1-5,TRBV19,ASSRTGALPNQPQH
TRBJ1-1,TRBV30,AWKTSNLRRRNTEAF
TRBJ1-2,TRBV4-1,ASNPGGLNFGGYT
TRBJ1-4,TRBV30,AWSRQINEKLF
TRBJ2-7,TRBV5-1,ASREIGTGYDEQY
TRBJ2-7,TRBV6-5,ASSSGGSGPYEQY
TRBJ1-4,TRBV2,ASSEEPGLLNEKLF
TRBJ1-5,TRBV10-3,AISDLADQPQH
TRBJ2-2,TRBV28,ATQGYTGELF
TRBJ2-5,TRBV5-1,ASSLEDTVRETQY
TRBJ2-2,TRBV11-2,ASSLDRGQKGTGELF
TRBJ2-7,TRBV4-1,ASSQEASGPYEQY
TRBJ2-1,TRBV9,ASRSSGGSYNEQF
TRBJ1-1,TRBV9,ASSVVGVGTEAF
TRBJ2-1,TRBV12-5,ASGSGTGGWNEQF
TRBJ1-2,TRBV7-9,ASSSHVGGYT
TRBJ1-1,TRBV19,ASSRGQGIPEAF
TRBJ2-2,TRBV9,ASSGSAGGAGELF
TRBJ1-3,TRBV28,ASSPGGTGNTIY
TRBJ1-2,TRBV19,ASSIQGTHGYT
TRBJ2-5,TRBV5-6,ASSLSETQY
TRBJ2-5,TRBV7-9,ASSLIQGLQTQY
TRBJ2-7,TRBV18,ASSGLAGPVIYEQY
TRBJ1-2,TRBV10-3,AIREETGNGYT
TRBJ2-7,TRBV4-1,ASSQEGLVYSYEQY
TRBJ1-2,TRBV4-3,ASSQEAGGEGGYT
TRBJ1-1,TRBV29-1,SGQITGTEAF
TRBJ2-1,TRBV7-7,ASSLVGTGDNEQF
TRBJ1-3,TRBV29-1,SVKLDSPQGSGNTIY
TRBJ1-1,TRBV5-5,ASSFEAKMNTEAF
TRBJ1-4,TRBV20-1,SARELEKLF
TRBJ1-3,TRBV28,ASSLYGGGYNSGNTIY
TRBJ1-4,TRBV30,ACSRGEKLF
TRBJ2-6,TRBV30,ALLLRGSGANVLT
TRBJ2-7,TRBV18,ASSGGSGEQY
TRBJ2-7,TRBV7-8,ASSPQLGQGIHEQY
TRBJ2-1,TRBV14,ASSPITGLGNEQF
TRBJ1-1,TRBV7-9,ASSLQNTEAF